This TCR beta chain was recovered during a study of cytomegalovirus exposure and HLA in healthy donors. Study summary: The approximately 680 first-cohort repertoires and the approximately 130 validation repertoires shared the same platform, a later analysis reported.

Trimming removed 2 bases from V and 7 bases from J, with 9 bases in between. The CDR3 is 13 amino acids. Germline V gene sequence: CDR1 SGHVS, CDR2 FNYEAQ. Sequencing was performed with immunoSEQ multiplex PCR; in TCRdb, only in-frame clones are kept and a portion is missing. The table has some 67,000 clones, about 94% seen once. Separation from the roughly 680-subject first cohort characterized the roughly 120-subject validation cohort, to which the donors belonged. The chain joins TRBV7-6 to TRBJ2-1; D unclear. This receptor was obtained from a woman between 18 and 29 years old in good health and CMV-seronegative. Sequences were obtained from PBMCs. The CDR3 region is CASSLPISNEQFF. In DNA form, the CDR3 reads TGTGCCAGCAGCTTACCTATTTCGAATGAGCAGTTCTTC.